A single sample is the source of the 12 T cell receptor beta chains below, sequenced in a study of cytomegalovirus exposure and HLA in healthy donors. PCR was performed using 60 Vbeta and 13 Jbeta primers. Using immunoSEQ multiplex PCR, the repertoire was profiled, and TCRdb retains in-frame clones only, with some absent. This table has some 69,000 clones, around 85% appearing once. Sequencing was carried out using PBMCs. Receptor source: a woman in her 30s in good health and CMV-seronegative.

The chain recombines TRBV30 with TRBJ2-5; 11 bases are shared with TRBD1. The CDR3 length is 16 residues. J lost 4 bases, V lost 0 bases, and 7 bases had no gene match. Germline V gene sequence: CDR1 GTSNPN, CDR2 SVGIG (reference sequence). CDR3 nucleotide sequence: TGTGCCTGGAGTGTTTGGACAGGGGGCTTCGGAGAGACCCAGTACTTC. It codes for CAWSVWTGGFGETQYF.

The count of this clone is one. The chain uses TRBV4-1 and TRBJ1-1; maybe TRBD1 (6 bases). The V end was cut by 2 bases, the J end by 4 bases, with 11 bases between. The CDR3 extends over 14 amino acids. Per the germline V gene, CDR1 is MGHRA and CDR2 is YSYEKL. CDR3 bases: TGCGCCAGCAGCCAACGCGGACAGTCCACTGAAGCTTTCTTT. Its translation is CASSQRGQSTEAFF.

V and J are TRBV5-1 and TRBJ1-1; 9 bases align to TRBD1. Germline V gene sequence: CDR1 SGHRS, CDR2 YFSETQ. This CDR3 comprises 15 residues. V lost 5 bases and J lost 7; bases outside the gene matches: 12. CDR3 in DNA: TGCGCCAGCAGAATGGAGGGACAGGGTATGGGTGAAGCTTTCTTT. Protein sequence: CASRMEGQGMGEAFF.

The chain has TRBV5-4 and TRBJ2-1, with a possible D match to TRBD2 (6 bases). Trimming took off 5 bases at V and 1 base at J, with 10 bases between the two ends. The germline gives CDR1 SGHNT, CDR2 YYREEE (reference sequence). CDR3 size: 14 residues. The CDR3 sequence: CASRDGTSYNEQFF. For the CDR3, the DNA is TGTGCCAGCAGGGACGGGACTTCCTACAATGAGCAGTTCTTC.

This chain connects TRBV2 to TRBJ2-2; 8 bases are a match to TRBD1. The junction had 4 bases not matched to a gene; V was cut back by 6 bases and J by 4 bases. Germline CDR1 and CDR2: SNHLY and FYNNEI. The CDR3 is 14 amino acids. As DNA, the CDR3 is TGTGCCAGCAGACGTACAGGGGGCACCGGGGAGCTGTTTTTT. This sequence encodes CASRRTGGTGELFF.

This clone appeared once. CDR3 sequence reads: CASSIRKEGYEQYF. For the CDR3, the DNA is TGTGCCAGTAGTATCAGGAAGGAGGGTTACGAGCAGTACTTC. The chain combines TRBV19 with TRBJ2-7; a weak D match, TRBD2 (6 bases). CDR1 LNHDA and CDR2 SQIVND come from the germline V gene (reference sequence). The ends were cut back, 3 bases at V and 4 bases at J, with 13 bases in the middle. The CDR3 loop spans 14 amino acids.

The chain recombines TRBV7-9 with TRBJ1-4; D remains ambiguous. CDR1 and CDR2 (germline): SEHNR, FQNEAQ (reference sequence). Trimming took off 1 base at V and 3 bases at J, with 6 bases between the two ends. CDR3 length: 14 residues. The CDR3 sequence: CASSLDSSNEKLFF. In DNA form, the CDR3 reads TGTGCCAGCAGCTTAGACAGCTCTAATGAAAAACTGTTTTTT.

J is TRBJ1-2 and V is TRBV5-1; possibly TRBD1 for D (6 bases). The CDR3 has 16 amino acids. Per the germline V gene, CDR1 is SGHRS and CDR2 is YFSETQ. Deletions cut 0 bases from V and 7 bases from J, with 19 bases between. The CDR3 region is CASSLADSTGPGGYTF. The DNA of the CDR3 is TGCGCCAGCAGCTTGGCTGACTCGACAGGTCCAGGTGGCTACACCTTC.

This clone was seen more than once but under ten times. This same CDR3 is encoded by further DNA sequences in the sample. The CDR3 reads CASRSGGTGQPQHF. CDR3 in DNA: TGTGCCAGCAGGTCAGGAGGGACGGGGCAGCCCCAGCATTTT. This chain uses TRBV28 with TRBJ1-5, with D perhaps matching TRBD1 (5 bases). Deletions cut 6 bases from V and 7 bases from J, with 16 bases between. This CDR3 region has 14 residues. Germline V gene lookup returns CDR1 MDHEN and CDR2 SYDVKM.

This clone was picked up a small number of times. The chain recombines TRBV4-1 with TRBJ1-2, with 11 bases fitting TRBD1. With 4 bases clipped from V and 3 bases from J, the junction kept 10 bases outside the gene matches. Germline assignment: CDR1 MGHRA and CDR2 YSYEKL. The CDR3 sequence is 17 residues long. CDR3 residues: CASSPDRGQEVYYGYTF. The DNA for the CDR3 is TGCGCCAGCAGCCCGGACAGGGGGCAGGAAGTTTACTATGGCTACACCTTC.

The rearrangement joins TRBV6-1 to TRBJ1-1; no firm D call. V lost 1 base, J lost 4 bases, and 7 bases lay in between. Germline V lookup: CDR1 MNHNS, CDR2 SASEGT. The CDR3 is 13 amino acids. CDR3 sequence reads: CASSEDVGTEAFF. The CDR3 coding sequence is TGTGCCAGCAGTGAAGATGTCGGCACTGAAGCTTTCTTT.

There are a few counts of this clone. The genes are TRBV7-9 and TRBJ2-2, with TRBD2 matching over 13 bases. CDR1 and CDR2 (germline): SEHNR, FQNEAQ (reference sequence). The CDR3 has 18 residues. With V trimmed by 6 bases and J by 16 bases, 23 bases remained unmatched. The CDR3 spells CASSYLGTSGVQPPIEFF. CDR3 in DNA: TGTGCCAGCAGTTATCTAGGGACTAGCGGGGTCCAACCCCCCATTGAGTTTTTT.